This is a list of T cell receptor beta chains from one sample in a study of vaccination and CD4 T cells after COVID-19. TCRdb analysed the PCR reads with MiXCR anew, one entry per CDR3 protein. The sample includes about 18,000 distinct CDR3 sequences, around 43% of them seen just once. These receptors lack a known antigen. The source material was CD4+ T cells from blood, cultured in vitro, sampled before SARS-CoV-2 vaccination. These receptors originate from a human donor who received a COVID-19 vaccine. The CDR3 runs from the conserved cysteine through the conserved F or W. The D gene is left open where the match is weak. A row's size may be missing; if present it is once, few, many or a size class.

>TRBV19|.|.|TRBJ2-1
TGTGCCAGTAGTAGGCCCGGACAGAGCAATGAGCAGTTCTTC
CASSRPGQSNEQFF
>TRBV6-5|.|.|TRBJ1-1
TGTGCCAGCAGTTACTCCGCTCCTAACACTGAAGCTTTCTTT
CASSYSAPNTEAFF
>TRBV6-1|.|.|TRBJ2-7
TGTGCCAGCAGTGTTTCTAGTTCCTACGAGCAGTACTTC
CASSVSSSYEQYF
>TRBV2|.|.|TRBJ1-1
TGTGCCAGCAGATTGGGACGGAACACTGAAGCTTTCTTT
CASRLGRNTEAFF
>TRBV12-3/TRBV12-4|.|.|TRBJ1-2
TGTGCCAGCACCGACGGATTCGGAGGGGGCTACACCTTC
CASTDGFGGGYTF
>TRBV7-8|.|few|TRBJ1-5
TGTGCCAGCAGCCTCACAGGGTCGAGTCAGCCCCAGCATTTT
CASSLTGSSQPQHF
>TRBV10-3|.|few|TRBJ1-1
TGTGCCATCACTCCGTCGGGGTTGAACACTGAAGCTTTCTTT
CAITPSGLNTEAFF
>TRBV30|.|.|TRBJ1-2
TGTGCCTGGAGTGTACCGTCCGGGGGTGGCTACACCTTC
CAWSVPSGGGYTF
>TRBV27|TRBD1|.|TRBJ1-2
TGTGCCAGCAGTCCGACCCCGACAGGGAGGAGCGGCTACACCTTC
CASSPTPTGRSGYTF
>TRBV6-4|TRBD2|.|TRBJ2-5
TGTGCCACGCAAGCGGGGGGCTCCCCCCAAGAGACCCAGTACTTC
CATQAGGSPQETQYF
>TRBV19|.|.|TRBJ1-5
TGTGCCAGTAGTATAGGGACAGCTGATCAGCCCCAGCATTTT
CASSIGTADQPQHF
>TRBV25-1|.|.|TRBJ1-1
TGTGCCAGCAGTGAGAGCGTTATGAACACTGAAGCTTTCTTT
CASSESVMNTEAFF
>TRBV11-2|TRBD2|.|TRBJ2-3
TGTGCCAGCAGCCCCCGGGGCGGGGGGCGAAGAAAGCAAGATACGCAGTATTTT
CASSPRGGGRRKQDTQYF
>TRBV20-1|TRBD1|few|TRBJ2-5
TGCAGTGCTCCGGGACAGGGCCAAGAGACCCAGTACTTC
CSAPGQGQETQYF
>TRBV20-1|.|few|TRBJ1-1
TGCAGTGCTACACCCCCGGGACGTCCGAACACTGAAGCTTTCTTT
CSATPPGRPNTEAFF
>TRBV30|.|.|TRBJ1-1
TGTGCCTGGAGGGCAGGGTTTGGGACTGAAGCTTTCTTT
CAWRAGFGTEAFF
>TRBV12-3/TRBV12-4|.|.|TRBJ2-2
TGTGCCAGCAGTTTACTGACGGGACCGACCGGGGAGCTGTTTTTT
CASSLLTGPTGELFF
>TRBV19|.|.|TRBJ1-2
TGTGCCAGTAGACCCAGGGAGAGTAACTATGGCTACACCTTC
CASRPRESNYGYTF
>TRBV20-1|TRBD1|.|TRBJ1-1
TGCAGTGCTTCCCTACAGGGGCTTGAAGCTTTCTTT
CSASLQGLEAFF
>TRBV6-2/TRBV6-3|TRBD2|.|TRBJ2-3
TGTGCGAGCGGGGGGGGCTTCACAGATACGCAGTATTTT
CASGGGFTDTQYF
>TRBV7-2|.|.|TRBJ2-7
TGTGCCAGCAGCTTCATAGGGGTTTCCTACGAGCAGTACTTC
CASSFIGVSYEQYF
>TRBV12-3/TRBV12-4|.|.|TRBJ1-5
TGTGCCAGCACCTTAGGGGGGTTTAGCAATCAGCCCCAGCATTTT
CASTLGGFSNQPQHF
>TRBV19|TRBD1|once|TRBJ1-1
TGTGATGGGACAGGGAACACTGAAGCTTTCTTT
CDGTGNTEAFF
>TRBV5-6|TRBD2|.|TRBJ2-5
TGTGCCAGCAGTTATGGACTAGCGGGGGACCAAGAGACCCAGTACTTC
CASSYGLAGDQETQYF
>TRBV5-1|.|.|TRBJ2-1
TGCGCCAGCGCCTCCTTCTGGGGGGATGAGCAGTTCTTC
CASASFWGDEQFF
>TRBV29-1|TRBD1|.|TRBJ1-1
TGCAGCGCCTTAGGACAGGGGGCATCTGAAGCTTTCTTT
CSALGQGASEAFF
>TRBV30|.|.|TRBJ2-7
TGTGCCTGGAGTGTCCCCTTGGCTGGACAGTACTTC
CAWSVPLAGQYF
>TRBV12-3/TRBV12-4|.|.|TRBJ1-2
TGTGCCAGCAGGTCCCAGAACAGGATTTTCGATGGCTACACCTTC
CASRSQNRIFDGYTF
>TRBV3-1|.|.|TRBJ1-2
TGTGCCAGCAGCCAACAACGGGCCGACCTTCTCTATGGCTACACCTTC
CASSQQRADLLYGYTF
>TRBV6-1|.|.|TRBJ2-7
TGTGCCAGCAGTGATCAGGGGTCTCGGTACTTC
CASSDQGSRYF
>TRBV19|.|.|TRBJ1-3
TGTGCCAGTAGTCCTCAGGGGATCTCTGGAAACACCATATATTTT
CASSPQGISGNTIYF
>TRBV14|.|.|TRBJ1-5
TGTGCCAGCAGCCAAGCAAGAGGACAGCTTTATAGCAATCAGCCCCAGCATTTT
CASSQARGQLYSNQPQHF
>TRBV27|.|.|TRBJ2-3
TGTGCCAGCAAAGCTGGGCGGAGCAGTGCAGATACGCAGTATTTT
CASKAGRSSADTQYF